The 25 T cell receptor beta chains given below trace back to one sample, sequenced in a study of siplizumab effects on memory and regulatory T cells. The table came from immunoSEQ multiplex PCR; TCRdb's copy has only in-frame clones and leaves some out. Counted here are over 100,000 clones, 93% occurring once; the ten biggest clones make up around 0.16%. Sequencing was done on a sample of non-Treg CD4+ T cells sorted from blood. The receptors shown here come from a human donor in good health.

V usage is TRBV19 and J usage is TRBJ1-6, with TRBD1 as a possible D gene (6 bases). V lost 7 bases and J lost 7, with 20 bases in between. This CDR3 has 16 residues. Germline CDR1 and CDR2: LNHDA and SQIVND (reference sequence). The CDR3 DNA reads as TGTGCCAGTACCACCCAATCGAGGGGGAGGAATTCACCCCTCCACTTT. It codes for CASTTQSRGRNSPLHF.

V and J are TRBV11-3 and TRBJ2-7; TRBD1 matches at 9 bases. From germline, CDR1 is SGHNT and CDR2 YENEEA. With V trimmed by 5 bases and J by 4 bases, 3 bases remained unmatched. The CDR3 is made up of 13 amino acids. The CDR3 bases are TGTGCCAGCAGCACAGGGGGCGAGTACGAGCAGTACTTC. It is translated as CASSTGGEYEQYF.

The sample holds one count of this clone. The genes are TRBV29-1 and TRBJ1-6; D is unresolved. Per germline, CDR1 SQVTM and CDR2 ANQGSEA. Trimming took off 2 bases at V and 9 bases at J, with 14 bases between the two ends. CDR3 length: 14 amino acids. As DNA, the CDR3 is TGCAGCGTTGAAAAGGGAACCCAAAGTTCACCCCTCCACTTT. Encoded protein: CSVEKGTQSSPLHF.

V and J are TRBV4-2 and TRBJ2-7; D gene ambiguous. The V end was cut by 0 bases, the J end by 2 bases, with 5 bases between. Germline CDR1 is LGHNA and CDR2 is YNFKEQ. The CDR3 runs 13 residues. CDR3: CASSQDLAYEQYF. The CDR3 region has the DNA TGTGCCAGCAGCCAAGATCTGGCCTACGAGCAGTACTTC.

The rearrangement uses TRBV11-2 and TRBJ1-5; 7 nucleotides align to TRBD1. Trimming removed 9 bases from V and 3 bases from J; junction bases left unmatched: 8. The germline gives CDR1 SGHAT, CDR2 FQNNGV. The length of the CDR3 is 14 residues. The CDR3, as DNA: TGTGCCAGTGGGACAGACCCTACCAATCAGCCCCAGCATTTT. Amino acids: CASGTDPTNQPQHF.

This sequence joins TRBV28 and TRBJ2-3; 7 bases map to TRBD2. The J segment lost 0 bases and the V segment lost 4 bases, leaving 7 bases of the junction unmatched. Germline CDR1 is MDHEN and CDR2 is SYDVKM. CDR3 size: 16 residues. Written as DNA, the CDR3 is TGTGCCAGCAGTTCCCCTAGCGGTAGTAGCACAGATACGCAGTATTTT. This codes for CASSSPSGSSTDTQYF.

The CDR3 DNA reads TGTGCCAGCAGTTCCCGGGTCAATAATCAGCCCCAGCATTTT. This codes for CASSSRVNNQPQHF. This chain links TRBV27 with TRBJ1-5; D call uncertain. The germline V gene encodes CDR1 MNHEY and CDR2 SMNVEV (reference sequence). The CDR3 is made up of 14 amino acids. The V and J ends lost 4 bases and 4 bases respectively, with 11 bases between them.

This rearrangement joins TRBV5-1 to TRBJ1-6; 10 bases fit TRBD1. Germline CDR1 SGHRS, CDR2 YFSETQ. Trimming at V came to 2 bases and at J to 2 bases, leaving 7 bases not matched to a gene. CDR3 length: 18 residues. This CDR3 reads CASSFGDRGSPYNSPLHF. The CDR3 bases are TGCGCCAGCAGCTTCGGGGACAGGGGAAGCCCCTATAATTCACCCCTCCACTTT.

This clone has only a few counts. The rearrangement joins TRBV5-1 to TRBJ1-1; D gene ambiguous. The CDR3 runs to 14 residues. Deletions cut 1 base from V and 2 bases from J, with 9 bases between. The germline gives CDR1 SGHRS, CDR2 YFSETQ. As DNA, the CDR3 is TGCGCCAGCAGCTTGATCGTAGGTAACACTGAAGCTTTCTTT. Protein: CASSLIVGNTEAFF.

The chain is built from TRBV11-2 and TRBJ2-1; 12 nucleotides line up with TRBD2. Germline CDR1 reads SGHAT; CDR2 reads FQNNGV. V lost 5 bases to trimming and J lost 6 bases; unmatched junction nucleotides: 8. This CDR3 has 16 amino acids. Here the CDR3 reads CASSPRLAGVFNEQFF. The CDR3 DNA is TGTGCCAGCAGCCCCAGACTAGCGGGGGTCTTCAATGAGCAGTTCTTC.

The CDR3 loop reads CASSSGVPNEQFF. The CDR3 region has the DNA TGTGCCAGCAGCTCCGGGGTTCCCAATGAGCAGTTCTTC. This chain uses TRBV7-3 with TRBJ2-1; possibly TRBD2 for D (5 bases). The CDR3 sequence is 13 residues long. Germline V gives CDR1 SGHTA, CDR2 FQGTGA. V dropped 4 bases and J dropped 6 bases, with 10 bases sitting between them.

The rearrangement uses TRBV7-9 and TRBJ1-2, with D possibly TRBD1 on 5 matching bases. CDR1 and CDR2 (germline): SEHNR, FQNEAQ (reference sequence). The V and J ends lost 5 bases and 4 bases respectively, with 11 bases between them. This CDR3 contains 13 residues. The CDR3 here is CASSPGTGYGYTF. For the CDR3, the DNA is TGTGCCAGCAGCCCTGGGACCGGCTATGGCTACACCTTC.

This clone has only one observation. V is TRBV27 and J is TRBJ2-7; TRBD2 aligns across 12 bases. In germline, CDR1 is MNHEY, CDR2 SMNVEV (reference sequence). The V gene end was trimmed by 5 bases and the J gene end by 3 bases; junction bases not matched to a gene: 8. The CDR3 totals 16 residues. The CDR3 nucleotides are TGTGCCAGCAGTCCTCGACTAGCGGGGGAGCACTACGAGCAGTACTTC. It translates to CASSPRLAGEHYEQYF.

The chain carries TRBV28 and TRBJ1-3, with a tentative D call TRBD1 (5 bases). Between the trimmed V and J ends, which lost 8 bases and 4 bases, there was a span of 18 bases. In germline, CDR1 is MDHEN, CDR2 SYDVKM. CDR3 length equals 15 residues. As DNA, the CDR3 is TGTGCCAGCGGCCCCGTGGCAGGGACCGGAAACACCATATATTTT. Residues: CASGPVAGTGNTIYF.

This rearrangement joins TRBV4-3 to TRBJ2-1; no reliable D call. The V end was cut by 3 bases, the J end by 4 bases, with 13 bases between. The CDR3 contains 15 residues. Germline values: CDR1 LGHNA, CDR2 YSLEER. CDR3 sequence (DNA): TGCGCCAGCAGCCAGGCGCGGCCTACTTACAATGAGCAGTTCTTC. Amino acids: CASSQARPTYNEQFF.

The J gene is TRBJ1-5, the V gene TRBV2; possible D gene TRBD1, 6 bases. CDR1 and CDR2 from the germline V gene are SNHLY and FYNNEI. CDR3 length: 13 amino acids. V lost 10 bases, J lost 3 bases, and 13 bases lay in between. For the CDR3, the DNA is TGTGCCACCAAAGACAGGTACAATCAGCCCCAGCATTTT. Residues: CATKDRYNQPQHF. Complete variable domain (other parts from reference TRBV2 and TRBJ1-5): EPEVTQTPSHQVTQMGQEVILRCVPISNHLYFYWYRQILGQKVEFLVSFYNNEISEKSEIFDDQFSVERPDGSNFTLKIRSTKLEDSAMYFCATKDRYNQPQHFGDGTRLSIL.

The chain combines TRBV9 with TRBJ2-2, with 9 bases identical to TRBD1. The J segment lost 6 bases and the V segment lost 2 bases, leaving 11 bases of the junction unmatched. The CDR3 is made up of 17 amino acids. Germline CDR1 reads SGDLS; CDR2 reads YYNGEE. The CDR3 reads CASSVGYRGLYSGELFF. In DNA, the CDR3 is TGTGCCAGCAGCGTGGGATACAGGGGGCTTTATTCCGGGGAGCTGTTTTTT.

The CDR3 reads CASSSGQSSYNEQFF. The CDR3 DNA follows: TGTGCCAGCAGCTCGGGTCAAAGCTCCTACAATGAGCAGTTCTTC. The genes are TRBV5-4 and TRBJ2-1; D uncertain. This CDR3 contains 15 residues. Trimming took 3 bases from V and 0 from J, leaving 10 bases between them. Germline loops: CDR1 SGHNT, CDR2 YYREEE (reference sequence).

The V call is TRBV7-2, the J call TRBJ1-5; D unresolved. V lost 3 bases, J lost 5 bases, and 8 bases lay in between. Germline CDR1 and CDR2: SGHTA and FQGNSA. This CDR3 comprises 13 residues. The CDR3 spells CASSFSRDQPQHF. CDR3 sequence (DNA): TGTGCCAGCAGCTTTTCGCGGGATCAGCCCCAGCATTTT.

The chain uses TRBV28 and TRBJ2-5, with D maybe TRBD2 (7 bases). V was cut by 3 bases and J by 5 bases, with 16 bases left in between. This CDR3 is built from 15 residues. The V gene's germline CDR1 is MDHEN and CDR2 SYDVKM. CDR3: CASSFGQGRGETQYF. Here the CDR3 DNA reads TGTGCCAGCAGTTTCGGTCAGGGGCGGGGGGAGACCCAGTACTTC.

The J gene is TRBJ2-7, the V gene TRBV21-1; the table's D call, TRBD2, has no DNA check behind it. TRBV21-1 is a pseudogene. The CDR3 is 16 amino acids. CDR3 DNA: TGTGCCAGCAGCAAAGTCCAACTAGTGAGCTCCTACGAGCAGTACTTC. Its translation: CASSKVQLVSSYEQYF.

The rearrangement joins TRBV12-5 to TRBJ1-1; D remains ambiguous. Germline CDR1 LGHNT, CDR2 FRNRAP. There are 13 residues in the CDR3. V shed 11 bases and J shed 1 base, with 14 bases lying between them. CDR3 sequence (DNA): TGTGCTGTTACCCAGGAGCCGAACACTGAAGCTTTCTTT. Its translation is CAVTQEPNTEAFF.

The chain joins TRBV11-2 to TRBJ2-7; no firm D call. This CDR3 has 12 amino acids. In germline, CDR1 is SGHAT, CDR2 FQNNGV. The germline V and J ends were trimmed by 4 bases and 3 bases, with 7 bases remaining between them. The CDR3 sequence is CASSSQSYEQYF. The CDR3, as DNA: TGTGCCAGCAGCTCCCAGAGCTACGAGCAGTACTTC.

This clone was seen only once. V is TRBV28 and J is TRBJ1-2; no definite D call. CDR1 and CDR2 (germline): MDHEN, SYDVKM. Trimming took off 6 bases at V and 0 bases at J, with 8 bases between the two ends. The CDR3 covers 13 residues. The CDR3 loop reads CASRDGTNYGYTF. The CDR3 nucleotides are TGTGCCAGCAGAGACGGAACTAACTATGGCTACACCTTC.

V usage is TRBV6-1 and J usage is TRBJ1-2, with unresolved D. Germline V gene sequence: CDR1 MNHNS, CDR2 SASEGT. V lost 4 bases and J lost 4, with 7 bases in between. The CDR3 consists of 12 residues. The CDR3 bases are TGTGCCAGCAGTGCCGGGGTCTATGGCTACACCTTC. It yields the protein CASSAGVYGYTF.